Below are 20 T cell receptor beta chains sequenced from a single sample in a study of identical twins' blood T cells. MiXCR was run by TCRdb on the 5' RACE reads, yielding one entry per CDR3 protein. Of hundreds of thousands of distinct CDR3 sequences in the sample, roughly 27% were seen once. The sequencing input was PBMCs. All receptors come from a woman between 18 and 55 years old in good health.

This clonotype has more than one count but fewer than ten. This rearrangement joins TRBV6-5 to TRBJ1-1, with D possibly matching TRBD1 (5 bases). The CDR3 has 12 amino acids. Germline V gene lookup returns CDR1 MNHEY and CDR2 SVGAGI. With 8 bases removed from V and 8 bases from J, the gap between germline ends came to 15 bases. Written as DNA, the CDR3 is TGTGCCAGCGAGGGGAGTTCAGAAGAAGCTTTCTTT. It translates to CASEGSSEEAFF.

Ten or more counts support this clonotype. The V gene is TRBV10-1, the J gene TRBJ2-7, with D possibly being TRBD2 (5 bases). Germline-derived CDR1 and CDR2 are WNHNN and SYGVQD (reference sequence). V shed 0 bases and J shed 7 bases, with 13 bases lying between them. The CDR3 extends over 14 amino acids. CDR3 sequence (DNA): TGCGCCAGCAGTGAGTCCGGGGATTCCTGGGAGCAGTACTTC. This translates into CASSESGDSWEQYF.

This clonotype has only one observation. The junction differs from germline at one of its ends, possibly a read error. This chain links TRBV20-1 with TRBJ1-6, with D possibly TRBD1 on 6 matching bases. Per germline, CDR1 DFQATT and CDR2 SNEGSKA (reference sequence). The CDR3 is 13 amino acids. CDR3 DNA: TGCAGTGCTAGAGTGGGGGCTGATTCACTCCTCCACTTT. It encodes CSARVGADSLLHF.

The gene calls are TRBV5-1 and TRBJ1-2, with 8 positions matching TRBD1. Germline V lookup: CDR1 SGHRS, CDR2 YFSETQ. This CDR3 spans 14 amino acids. The junction had 4 bases not matched to a gene; V was cut back by 2 bases and J by 4 bases. The chain's CDR3 is CASSFGQGRYGYTF. CDR3 sequence (DNA): TGCGCCAGCAGCTTCGGACAGGGACGCTATGGCTACACCTTC.

The chain is built from TRBV30 and TRBJ2-3; no reliable D call. The CDR3 is 14 amino acids. Germline V CDR1 and CDR2: GTSNPN, SVGIG (reference sequence). V lost 2 bases and J 0 bases, leaving 9 bases between the germline ends. CDR3 nucleotides: TGTGCCTGGAGTCTGGGCCTGAGCACAGATACGCAGTATTTT. Translated, it gives CAWSLGLSTDTQYF. Full variable domain (rest looked up from reference TRBV30 and TRBJ2-3): SQTIHQWPATLVQPVGSPLSLECTVEGTSNPNLYWYRQAAGRGLQLLFYSVGIGQISSEVPQNLSASRPQDRQFILSSKKLLLSDSGFYLCAWSLGLSTDTQYFGPGTRLTVL.

The chain joins TRBV5-1 to TRBJ1-2; perhaps TRBD1 as D (5 bases). V lost 0 bases and J lost 6, with 9 bases in between. This CDR3 region has 13 residues. Germline CDR1 and CDR2: SGHRS and YFSETQ. CDR3 loop: CASSLVGGDGYTF. In nucleotides, the CDR3 is TGCGCCAGCAGCTTGGTAGGAGGGGATGGCTACACCTTC.

This clonotype was recorded many times. V is TRBV11-3 and J is TRBJ2-1; 8 bases match TRBD2. CDR1 and CDR2 (germline): SGHNT, YENEEA. With V trimmed by 4 bases and J by 8 bases, 7 bases remained unmatched. The CDR3 is 14 amino acids. CDR3 in amino acids: CASSSREGQHEQFF. The CDR3 nucleotides are TGTGCCAGCAGCTCTCGGGAGGGCCAGCATGAGCAGTTCTTC.

This chain links TRBV5-6 with TRBJ1-2; no definite D call. CDR1 and CDR2 from the germline V gene are SGHDT and YYEEEE. The CDR3 spans 16 residues. The V gene lost 1 base and the J gene lost 4 bases, with 17 bases spanning the gap. DNA for the CDR3: TGTGCCAGCAGCTTGAACCTCGAAACCGCCTTCTATGGCTACACCTTC. Amino acid sequence: CASSLNLETAFYGYTF.

This chain connects TRBV13 to TRBJ1-1, with unresolved D. This CDR3 contains 12 residues. Germline assignment: CDR1 PRHDT and CDR2 FYEKMQ (reference sequence). Trimming shortened V by 6 bases and J by 4 bases, and 9 bases separated the two germline ends. Written as DNA, the CDR3 is TGTGCCAGCAGGTTGGGAGGCACTGAAGCTTTCTTT. Translated: CASRLGGTEAFF.

There are a few counts of this clonotype. The genes are TRBV20-1 and TRBJ1-1; weak D call: TRBD1 (5 bases). V gave up 3 bases and J gave up 3 bases, with 11 bases separating them. CDR1 is DFQATT and CDR2 is SNEGSKA in the germline V gene (reference sequence). This CDR3 contains 13 residues. The CDR3: CSASRGLDTEAFF. In DNA form, the CDR3 reads TGCAGTGCTAGCCGGGGCCTAGACACTGAAGCTTTCTTT.

There are a few counts of this clonotype. J is TRBJ1-1 and V is TRBV12-3 or TRBV12-4; D is undetermined. V lost 7 bases, J lost 8 bases, and 11 bases lay in between. This CDR3 region has 11 residues. CDR3 DNA: TGTGCCAGCACCTTAGGTGGGGAAGCTTTCTTT. This codes for CASTLGGEAFF.

The chain recombines TRBV20-1 with TRBJ2-7, with TRBD1 matching over 10 bases. Germline lookup yields CDR1 DFQATT and CDR2 SNEGSKA (reference sequence). V gave up 3 bases and J gave up 2 bases; unmatched junction bases: 4. This CDR3 has 14 amino acids. The CDR3 reads CSASYGTGAYEQYF. CDR3 nucleotides: TGCAGTGCTAGTTACGGGACAGGGGCCTACGAGCAGTACTTC.

This rearrangement joins TRBV29-1 to TRBJ2-2; the D is unclear. This CDR3 has 15 amino acids. V lost 3 bases and J 0 bases, leaving 11 bases between the germline ends. Germline CDR1 and CDR2: SQVTM and ANQGSEA. The CDR3 DNA is TGCAGCGTTGAGAAGATAGGGTCGAACACCGGGGAGCTGTTTTTT. It yields the protein CSVEKIGSNTGELFF.

This chain links TRBV27 with TRBJ2-5; D possibly corresponds to TRBD1 (7 bases). The CDR3 extends over 15 amino acids. Trimming cost V 6 bases and J 5 bases, with 19 bases left between them. Looked up from germline, CDR1 is MNHEY and CDR2 is SMNVEV (reference sequence). CDR3 sequence (DNA): TGTGCCAGCAGGCCCCTCGGACAGGACTATGAGACCCAGTACTTC. It encodes CASRPLGQDYETQYF.

This clonotype was seen at least ten times. The V and J genes are TRBV20-1 and TRBJ1-5; D is possibly TRBD1 (6 bases). The V end lost 3 bases, the J end lost 5 bases, and 11 bases lay between the germline ends. This CDR3 contains 13 residues. In germline, CDR1 is DFQATT, CDR2 SNEGSKA (reference sequence). CDR3 bases: TGCAGTGCTAGGGGGGACATCGATCAGCCCCAGCATTTT. This translates into CSARGDIDQPQHF.

J is TRBJ2-5 and V is TRBV2, with D uncertain. The CDR3 has 11 residues. CDR1 is SNHLY, CDR2 FYNNEI, per germline. Trimming pared 3 bases from V and 7 bases from J, leaving 6 bases between. CDR3 sequence: CASSDYPTQYF. CDR3 DNA sequence: TGTGCCAGCAGTGACTATCCGACCCAGTACTTC. The full variable domain, in which reference TRBV2 and TRBJ2-5 provide the parts outside the CDR3, is EPEVTQTPSHQVTQMGQEVILRCVPISNHLYFYWYRQILGQKVEFLVSFYNNEISEKSEIFDDQFSVERPDGSNFTLKIRSTKLEDSAMYFCASSDYPTQYFGPGTRLLVL.

This clonotype occurred a few times. The chain uses TRBV7-9 and TRBJ1-6, with D hard to call. Germline CDR1 SEHNR, CDR2 FQNEAQ (reference sequence). CDR3 length equals 15 residues. Trimming pared 1 base from V and 5 bases from J, leaving 9 bases between. Here the CDR3 DNA reads TGTGCCAGCAGCTTAGTCGTCGGGAATAATTCACCCCTCCACTTT. Amino acids: CASSLVVGNNSPLHF.

The chain links TRBV7-2 to TRBJ2-7; 9 nucleotides match TRBD2. Germline values: CDR1 SGHTA, CDR2 FQGNSA. Unmatched junction bases numbered 4, after V lost 3 bases and J lost 4 bases. The CDR3 consists of 14 residues. The DNA of the CDR3 is TGTGCCAGCAGCTTCATAGCGGGGGAATACGAGCAGTACTTC. Translating it yields CASSFIAGEYEQYF.

This clonotype was seen more than once but under ten times. The chain has TRBV5-1 and TRBJ1-6; D is uncertain. In germline, CDR1 is SGHRS, CDR2 YFSETQ. This CDR3 contains 15 residues. V lost 2 bases and J 9 bases, leaving 15 bases between the germline ends. CDR3 coding DNA: TGCGCCAGCAGCTTTAACCCCTATGCTGGTTCACCCCTCCACTTT. It is translated as CASSFNPYAGSPLHF.

This clonotype was seen a few times. The chain combines TRBV7-6 with TRBJ1-1; D unclear. The germline V and J ends were trimmed by 5 bases and 6 bases, with 16 bases remaining between them. The CDR3 length is 14 residues. CDR1 and CDR2 (germline): SGHVS, FNYEAQ. The CDR3 nucleotides read TGTGCCAGCAGCCCCGACTTCTCGGGCTCTGAAGCTTTCTTT. Protein product: CASSPDFSGSEAFF.